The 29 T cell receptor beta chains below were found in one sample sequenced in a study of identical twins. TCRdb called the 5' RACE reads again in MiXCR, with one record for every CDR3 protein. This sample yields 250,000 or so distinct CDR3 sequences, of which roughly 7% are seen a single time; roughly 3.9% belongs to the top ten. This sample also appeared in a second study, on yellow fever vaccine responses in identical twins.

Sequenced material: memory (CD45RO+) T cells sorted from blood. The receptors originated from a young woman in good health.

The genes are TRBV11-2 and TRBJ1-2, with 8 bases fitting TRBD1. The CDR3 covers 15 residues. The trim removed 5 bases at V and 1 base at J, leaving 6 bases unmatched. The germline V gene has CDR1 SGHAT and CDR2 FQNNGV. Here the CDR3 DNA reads TGTGCCAGCAGCACCGGGACAGGAATTAACTATGGCTACACCTTC. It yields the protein CASSTGTGINYGYTF.

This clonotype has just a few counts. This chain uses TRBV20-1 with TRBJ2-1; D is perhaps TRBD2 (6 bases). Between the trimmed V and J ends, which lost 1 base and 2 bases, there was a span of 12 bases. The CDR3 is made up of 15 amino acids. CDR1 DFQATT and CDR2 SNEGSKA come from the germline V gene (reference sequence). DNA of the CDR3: TGCAGTGCTAGAGCGGGAGCGGGCCCCTACAATGAGCAGTTCTTC. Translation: CSARAGAGPYNEQFF.

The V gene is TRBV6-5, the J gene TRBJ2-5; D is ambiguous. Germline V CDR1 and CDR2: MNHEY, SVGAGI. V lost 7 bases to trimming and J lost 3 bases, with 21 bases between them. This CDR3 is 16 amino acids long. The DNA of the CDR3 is TGTGCCAGCATTTTCCTCGACGGTACGACCGAAGAGACCCAGTACTTC. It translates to CASIFLDGTTEETQYF.

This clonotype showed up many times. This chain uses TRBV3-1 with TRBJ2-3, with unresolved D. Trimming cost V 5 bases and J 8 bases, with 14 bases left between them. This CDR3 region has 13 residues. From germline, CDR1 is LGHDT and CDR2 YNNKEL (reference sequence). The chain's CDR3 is CASSNPLFGTQYF. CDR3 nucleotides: TGTGCCAGCAGCAACCCGTTGTTTGGTACGCAGTATTTT.

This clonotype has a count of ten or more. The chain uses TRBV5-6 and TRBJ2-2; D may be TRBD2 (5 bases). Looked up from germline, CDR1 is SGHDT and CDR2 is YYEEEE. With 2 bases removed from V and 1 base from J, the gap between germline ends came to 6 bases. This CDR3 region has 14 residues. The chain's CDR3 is CASSFGLNTGELFF. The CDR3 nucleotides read TGTGCCAGCAGCTTTGGACTGAACACCGGGGAGCTGTTTTTT.

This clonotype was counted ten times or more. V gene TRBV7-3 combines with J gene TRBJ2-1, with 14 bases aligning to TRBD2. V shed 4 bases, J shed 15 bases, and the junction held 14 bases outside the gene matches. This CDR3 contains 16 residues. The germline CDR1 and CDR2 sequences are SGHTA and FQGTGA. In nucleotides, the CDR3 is TGTGCCAGCAGCTCCCGCGGGACTAGCGGGAGTCTGCAGTTGTTCTTC. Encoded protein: CASSSRGTSGSLQLFF.

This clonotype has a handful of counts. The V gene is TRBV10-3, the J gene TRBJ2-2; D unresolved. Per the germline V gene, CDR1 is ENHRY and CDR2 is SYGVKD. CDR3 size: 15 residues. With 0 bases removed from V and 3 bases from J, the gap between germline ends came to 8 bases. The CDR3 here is CAISESKGYTGELFF. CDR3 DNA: TGTGCCATCAGTGAGTCGAAGGGCTACACCGGGGAGCTGTTTTTT.

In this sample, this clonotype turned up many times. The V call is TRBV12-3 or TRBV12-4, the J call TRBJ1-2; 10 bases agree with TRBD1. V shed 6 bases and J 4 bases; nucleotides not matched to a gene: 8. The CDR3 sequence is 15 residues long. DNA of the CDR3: TGTGCCAGCAGCCGGAGGACAGGGGGTAGCTATGGCTACACCTTC. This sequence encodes CASSRRTGGSYGYTF.

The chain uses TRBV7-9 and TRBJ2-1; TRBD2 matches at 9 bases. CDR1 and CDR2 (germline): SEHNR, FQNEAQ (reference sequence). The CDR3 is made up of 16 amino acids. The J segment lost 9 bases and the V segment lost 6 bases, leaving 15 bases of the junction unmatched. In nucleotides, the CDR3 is TGTGCCAGCAGTCTAGGGGTCGGCGGGGGGGCTGGTGAGCAGTTCTTC. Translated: CASSLGVGGGAGEQFF.

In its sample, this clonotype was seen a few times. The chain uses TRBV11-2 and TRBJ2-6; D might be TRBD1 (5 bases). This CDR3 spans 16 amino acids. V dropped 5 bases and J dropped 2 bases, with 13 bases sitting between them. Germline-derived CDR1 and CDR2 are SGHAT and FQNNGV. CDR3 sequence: CASSKTDTAGANVLTF. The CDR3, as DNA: TGTGCCAGCAGCAAGACAGATACCGCTGGGGCCAACGTCCTGACTTTC.

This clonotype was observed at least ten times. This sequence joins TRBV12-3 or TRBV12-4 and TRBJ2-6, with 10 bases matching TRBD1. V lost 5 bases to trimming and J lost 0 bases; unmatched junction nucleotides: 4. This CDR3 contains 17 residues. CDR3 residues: CASSPGTGDSGANVLTF. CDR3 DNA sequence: TGTGCCAGCAGTCCCGGGACAGGGGACTCTGGGGCCAACGTCCTGACTTTC.

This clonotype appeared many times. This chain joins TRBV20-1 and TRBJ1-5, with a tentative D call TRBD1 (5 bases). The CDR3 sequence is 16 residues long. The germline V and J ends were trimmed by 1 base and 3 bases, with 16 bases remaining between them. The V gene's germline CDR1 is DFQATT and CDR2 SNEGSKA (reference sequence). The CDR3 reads CSARVAGPDINQPQHF. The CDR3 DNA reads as TGCAGTGCTAGAGTGGCCGGTCCGGACATCAATCAGCCCCAGCATTTT.

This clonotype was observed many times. The CDR3 nucleotides read TGTGCCAGCAGCTTAGCCACGGACAGGGGCCAGCCCCAGCATTTT. Protein: CASSLATDRGQPQHF. The chain employs TRBV7-2 and TRBJ1-5; TRBD1 matches 9 bases. V lost 0 bases and J lost 7; bases outside the gene matches: 4. CDR1 is SGHTA and CDR2 is FQGNSA in the germline V gene. This CDR3 contains 15 residues.

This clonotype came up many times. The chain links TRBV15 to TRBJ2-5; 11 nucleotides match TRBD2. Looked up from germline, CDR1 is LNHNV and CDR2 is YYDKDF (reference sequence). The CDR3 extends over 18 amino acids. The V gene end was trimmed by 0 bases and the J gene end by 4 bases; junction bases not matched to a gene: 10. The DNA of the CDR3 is TGTGCCACCAGCAGAGATCCGCTACTAGCGGGAGAGGGAGAGACCCAGTACTTC. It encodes CATSRDPLLAGEGETQYF.

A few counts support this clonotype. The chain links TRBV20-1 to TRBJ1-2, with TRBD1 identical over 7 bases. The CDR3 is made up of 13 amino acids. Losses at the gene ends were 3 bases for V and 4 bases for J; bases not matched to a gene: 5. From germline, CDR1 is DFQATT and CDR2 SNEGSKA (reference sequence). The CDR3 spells CSASDRAVYGYTF. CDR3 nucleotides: TGCAGTGCTAGCGACAGGGCCGTCTATGGCTACACCTTC.

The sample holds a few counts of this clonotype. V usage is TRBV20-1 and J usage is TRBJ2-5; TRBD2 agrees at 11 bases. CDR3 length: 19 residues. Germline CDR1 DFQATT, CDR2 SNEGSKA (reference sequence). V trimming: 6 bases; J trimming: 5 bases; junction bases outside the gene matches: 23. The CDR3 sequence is CSAHRGSGRALLGSETQYF. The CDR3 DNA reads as TGCAGTGCGCATCGGGGTAGCGGGAGGGCCTTACTGGGGAGCGAGACCCAGTACTTC.

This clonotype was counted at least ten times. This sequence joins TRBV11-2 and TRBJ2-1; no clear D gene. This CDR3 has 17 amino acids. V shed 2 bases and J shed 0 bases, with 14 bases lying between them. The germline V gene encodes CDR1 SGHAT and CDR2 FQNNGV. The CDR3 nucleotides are TGTGCCAGCAGCTTAAATAGTCGCCTAACCTCCTACAATGAGCAGTTCTTC. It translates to CASSLNSRLTSYNEQFF.

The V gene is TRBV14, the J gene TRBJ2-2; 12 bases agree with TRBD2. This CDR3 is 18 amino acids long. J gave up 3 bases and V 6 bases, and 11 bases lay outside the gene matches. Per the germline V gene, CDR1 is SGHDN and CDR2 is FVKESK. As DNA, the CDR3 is TGTGCCAGCAGTCCCAAAGACGGACTAGCGGGGTACACCGGGGAGCTGTTTTTT. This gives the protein CASSPKDGLAGYTGELFF.

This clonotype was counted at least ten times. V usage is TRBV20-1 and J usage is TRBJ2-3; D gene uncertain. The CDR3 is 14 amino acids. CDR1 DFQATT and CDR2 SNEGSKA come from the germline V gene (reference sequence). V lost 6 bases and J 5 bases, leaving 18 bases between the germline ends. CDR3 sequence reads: CSASLRAPLDTQYF. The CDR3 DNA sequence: TGCAGTGCCTCCCTCCGGGCCCCCCTAGATACGCAGTATTTT.

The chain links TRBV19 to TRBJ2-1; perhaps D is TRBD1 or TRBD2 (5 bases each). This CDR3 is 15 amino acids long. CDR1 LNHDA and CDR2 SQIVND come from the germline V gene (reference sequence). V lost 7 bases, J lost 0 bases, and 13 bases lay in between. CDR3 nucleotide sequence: TGTGCCAGTACCATGGCAGGGAGCTCCTACAATGAGCAGTTCTTC. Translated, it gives CASTMAGSSYNEQFF.

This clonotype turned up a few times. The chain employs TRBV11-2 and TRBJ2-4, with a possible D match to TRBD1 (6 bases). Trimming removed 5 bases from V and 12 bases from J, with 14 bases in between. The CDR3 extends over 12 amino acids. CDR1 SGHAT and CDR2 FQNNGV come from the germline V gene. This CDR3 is CASSLARGYQYF. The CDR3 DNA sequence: TGTGCCAGCAGCCTCGCCAGGGGCTATCAGTACTTC.

DNA of the CDR3: TGTGCCAGCAGTATTCGGCCTCGAACTAGCACAGATACGCAGTATTTT. Translation: CASSIRPRTSTDTQYF. The V and J genes are TRBV2 and TRBJ2-3; D is ambiguous. V lost 5 bases and J lost 0, with 15 bases in between. The length of the CDR3 is 16 residues. CDR1 and CDR2 from the germline V gene are SNHLY and FYNNEI.

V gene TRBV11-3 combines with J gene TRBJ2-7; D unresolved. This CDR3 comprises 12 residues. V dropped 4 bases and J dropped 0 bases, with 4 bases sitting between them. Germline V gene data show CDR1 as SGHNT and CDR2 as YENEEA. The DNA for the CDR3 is TGTGCCAGCAGCTCGACCTCCTACGAGCAGTACTTC. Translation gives CASSSTSYEQYF.

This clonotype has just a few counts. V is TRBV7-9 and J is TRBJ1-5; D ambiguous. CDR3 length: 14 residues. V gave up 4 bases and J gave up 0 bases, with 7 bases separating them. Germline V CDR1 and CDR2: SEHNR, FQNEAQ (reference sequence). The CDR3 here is CASSSPYSNQPQHF. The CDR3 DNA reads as TGTGCCAGCAGCTCCCCGTATAGCAATCAGCCCCAGCATTTT.

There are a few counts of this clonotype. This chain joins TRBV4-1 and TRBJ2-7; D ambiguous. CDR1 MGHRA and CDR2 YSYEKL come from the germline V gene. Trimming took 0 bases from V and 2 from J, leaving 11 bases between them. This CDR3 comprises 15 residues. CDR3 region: CASSQEPLVAYEQYV. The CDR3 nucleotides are TGCGCCAGCAGCCAAGAACCCCTAGTGGCCTACGAGCAGTACGTC.

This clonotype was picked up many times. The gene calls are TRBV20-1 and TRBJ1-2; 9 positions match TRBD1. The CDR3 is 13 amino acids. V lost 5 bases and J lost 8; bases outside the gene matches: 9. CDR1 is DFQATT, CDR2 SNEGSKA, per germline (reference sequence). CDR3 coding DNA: TGCAGTGCTTATCTCACAGGGGGCGAGGGCTACACCTTC. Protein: CSAYLTGGEGYTF.

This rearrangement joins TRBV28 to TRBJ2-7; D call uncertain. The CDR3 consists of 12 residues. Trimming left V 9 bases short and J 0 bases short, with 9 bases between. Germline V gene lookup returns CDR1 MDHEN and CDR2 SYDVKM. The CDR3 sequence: CASARRSYEQYF. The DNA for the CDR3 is TGTGCCAGTGCCAGGCGCTCCTACGAGCAGTACTTC.

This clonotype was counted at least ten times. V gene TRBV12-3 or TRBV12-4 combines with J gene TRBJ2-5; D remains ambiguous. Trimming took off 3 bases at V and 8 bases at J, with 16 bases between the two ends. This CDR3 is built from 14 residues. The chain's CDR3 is CASSLNGPFGTQYF. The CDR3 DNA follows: TGTGCCAGCAGTTTGAATGGGCCGTTTGGTACCCAGTACTTC.

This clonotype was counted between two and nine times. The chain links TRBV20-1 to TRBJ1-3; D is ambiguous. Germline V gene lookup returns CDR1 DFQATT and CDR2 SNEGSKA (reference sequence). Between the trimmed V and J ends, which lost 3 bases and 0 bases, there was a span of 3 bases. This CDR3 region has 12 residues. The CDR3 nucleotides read TGCAGTGCTAGGAGCTCTGGAAACACCATATATTTT. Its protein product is CSARSSGNTIYF.